This T cell receptor beta chain was recovered during a study of regulatory T cells in long-lasting Graves disease. Study-wide results and limits: Researchers examined only peripheral blood and not thyroid tissue. Persistent disease exhibited a predilection for TRBV28, TRBJ1-2 and TRBJ2-5.

To make TCR beta libraries, researchers used iRepertoire HTBI primers and Arm-PCR of CDR3 regions. TCRdb re-derived calls from the multiplex PCR reads in MiXCR, one entry per CDR3 protein. The sample lists 350,000 to 550,000 distinct CDR3 sequences; 14% were seen once. The CDR3 spans 14 residues. V lost 2 bases, J lost 5 bases, and 10 bases lay in between. The germline CDR1 and CDR2 sequences are SEHNR and FQNEAQ (reference sequence). This clonotype was recorded at least ten times. What it recognizes is unknown. Sample time point: newly diagnosed GD, antithyroid drugs for less than 3 months. From PBMCs, RNA was extracted and then used to make the TCR library. The same specimen was also included in a second study, on T cells in Graves' hyperthyroidism and ophthalmopathy. That study reports: TCR CDR3 underwent first-round RT-PCR with the HTBI primer set.

The sequence was collected from a woman aged 50 to 65 with Graves disease. The gene calls are TRBV7-9 and TRBJ2-1; D possibly corresponds to TRBD2 (5 bases). This sample comprised peripheral blood mononuclear cells (PBMCs), obtained at new diagnosis, from a patient treated with antithyroid drugs. CDR3 DNA: TGTGCCAGCAGCTTAAGGCCCGGGGACAATGAGCAGTTCTTC. Amino acids: CASSLRPGDNEQFF.